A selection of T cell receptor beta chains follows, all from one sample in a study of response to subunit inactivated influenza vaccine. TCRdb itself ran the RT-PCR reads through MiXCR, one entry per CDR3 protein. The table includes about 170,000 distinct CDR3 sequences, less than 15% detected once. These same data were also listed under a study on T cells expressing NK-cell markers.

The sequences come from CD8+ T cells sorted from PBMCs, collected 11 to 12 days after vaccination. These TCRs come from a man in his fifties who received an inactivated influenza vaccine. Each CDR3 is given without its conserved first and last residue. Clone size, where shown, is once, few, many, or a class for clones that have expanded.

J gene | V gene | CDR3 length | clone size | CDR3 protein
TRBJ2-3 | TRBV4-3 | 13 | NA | ASSQGGGDTDTQY
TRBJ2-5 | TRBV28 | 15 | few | ASSLIEGSGIEETQY
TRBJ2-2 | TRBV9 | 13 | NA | ASSSRTGSTGELF
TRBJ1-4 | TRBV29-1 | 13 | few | SVRERAATNEKLF
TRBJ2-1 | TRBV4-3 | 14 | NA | ASSYAAGGVNNEQF
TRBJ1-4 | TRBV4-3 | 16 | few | ASSQDLFLYSNNEKLF
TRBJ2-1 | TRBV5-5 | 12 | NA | VSSPDRDYNEQF
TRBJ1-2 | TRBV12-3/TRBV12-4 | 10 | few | ASSHRSDGYT
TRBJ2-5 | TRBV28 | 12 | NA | ASSAYRDQETQY
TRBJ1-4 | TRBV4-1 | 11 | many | ASSHPMVEKLF
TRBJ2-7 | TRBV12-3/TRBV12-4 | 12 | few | ASSTSGGGLEQY
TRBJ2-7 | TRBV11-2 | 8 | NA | ASAAYEQY
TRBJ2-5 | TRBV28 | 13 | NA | ASSLRGGVGETQY
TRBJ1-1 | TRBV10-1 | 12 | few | ASSESSMNTEAF
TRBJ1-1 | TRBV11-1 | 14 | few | ASSLAMGVMNTEAF
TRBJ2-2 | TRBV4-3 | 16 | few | ASSQEGFRLTNTGELF
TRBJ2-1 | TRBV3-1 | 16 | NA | ASSQVLTSGVSYNEQF
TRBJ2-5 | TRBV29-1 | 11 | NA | SVPTGARETQY
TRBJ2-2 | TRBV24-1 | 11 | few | ATTTGNTGELF
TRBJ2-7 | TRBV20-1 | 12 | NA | SARDIGGGYEQY
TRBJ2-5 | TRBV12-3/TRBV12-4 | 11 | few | ASSLARGETQY
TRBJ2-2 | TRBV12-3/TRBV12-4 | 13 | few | ASSPGQMNTGELF
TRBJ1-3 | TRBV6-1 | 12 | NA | ASSQPGQAGTIY
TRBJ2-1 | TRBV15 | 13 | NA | ATSRGDLGYNEQF
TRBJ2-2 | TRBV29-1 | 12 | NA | SVTGHSNTGELF
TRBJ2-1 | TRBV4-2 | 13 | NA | ASQPMRSSYNEQF
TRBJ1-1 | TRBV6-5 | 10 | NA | ASSPRDREAF
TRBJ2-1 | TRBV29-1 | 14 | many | SVEGVGLAAYNEQF
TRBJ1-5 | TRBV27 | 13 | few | ASSLSGTGAQPQH
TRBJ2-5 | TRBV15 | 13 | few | ATSRVPSGQETQY
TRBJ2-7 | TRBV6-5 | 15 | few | ASSYSAQSGYGNEQY
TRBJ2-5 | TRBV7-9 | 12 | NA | ASSFGGQQETQY
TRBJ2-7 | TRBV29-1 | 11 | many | SVEDGSTYEQY
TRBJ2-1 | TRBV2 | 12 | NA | ASSEVGARDEQF
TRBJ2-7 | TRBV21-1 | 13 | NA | ASSHNRDRTYEQY
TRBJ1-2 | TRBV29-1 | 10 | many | SVWTENYGYT
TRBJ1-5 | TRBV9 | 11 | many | ASSSTGNQPQH
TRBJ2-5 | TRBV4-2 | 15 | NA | ASSQDLFNVAQETQY
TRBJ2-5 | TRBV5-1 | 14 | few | ASSPTGRRRWETQY
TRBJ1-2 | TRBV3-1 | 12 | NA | ASSQILDGSGYT
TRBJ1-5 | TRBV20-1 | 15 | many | SARFDRYSMGNQPQH
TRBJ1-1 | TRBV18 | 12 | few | ASSPAGGFAEAF
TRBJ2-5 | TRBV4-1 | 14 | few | ASSQEQGAVQETQY
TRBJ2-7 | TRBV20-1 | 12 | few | SATRTGGFYEQY
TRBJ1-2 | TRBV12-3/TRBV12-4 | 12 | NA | ASRGQGDNYGYT
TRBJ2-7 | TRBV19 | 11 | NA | ASSISTAYEQY
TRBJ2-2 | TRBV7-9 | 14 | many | ASSLLLLQGAGELF
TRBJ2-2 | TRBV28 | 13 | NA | ASSLETTNTGELF
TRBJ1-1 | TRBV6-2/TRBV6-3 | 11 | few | ASSYDGWDQAF
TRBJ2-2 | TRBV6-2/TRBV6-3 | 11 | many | ASSTSHTGELF
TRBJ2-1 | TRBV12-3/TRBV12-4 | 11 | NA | ASSPNLVSEQF